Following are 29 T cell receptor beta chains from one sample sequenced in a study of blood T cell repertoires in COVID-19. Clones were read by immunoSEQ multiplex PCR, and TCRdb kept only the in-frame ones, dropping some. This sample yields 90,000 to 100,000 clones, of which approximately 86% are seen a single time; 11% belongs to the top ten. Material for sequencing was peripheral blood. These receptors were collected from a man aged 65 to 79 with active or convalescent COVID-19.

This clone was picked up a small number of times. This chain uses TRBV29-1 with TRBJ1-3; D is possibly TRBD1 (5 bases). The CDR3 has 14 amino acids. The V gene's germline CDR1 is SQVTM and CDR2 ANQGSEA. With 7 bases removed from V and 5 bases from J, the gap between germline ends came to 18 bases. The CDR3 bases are TGCAGCGCTTCTGACGGGGGAACCAGAAACACCATATATTTT. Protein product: CSASDGGTRNTIYF.

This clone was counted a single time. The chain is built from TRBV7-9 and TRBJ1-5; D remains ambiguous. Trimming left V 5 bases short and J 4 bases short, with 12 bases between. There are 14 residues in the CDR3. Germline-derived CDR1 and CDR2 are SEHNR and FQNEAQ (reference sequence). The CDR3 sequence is CASSPIDGNQPQHF. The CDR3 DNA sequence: TGTGCCAGCAGCCCAATCGACGGGAATCAGCCCCAGCATTTT. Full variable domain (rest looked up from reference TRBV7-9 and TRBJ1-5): DTGVSQNPRHKITKRGQNVTFRCDPISEHNRLYWYRQTLGQGPEFLTYFQNEAQLEKSRLLSDRFSAERPKGSFSTLEIQRTEQGDSAMYLCASSPIDGNQPQHFGDGTRLSIL.

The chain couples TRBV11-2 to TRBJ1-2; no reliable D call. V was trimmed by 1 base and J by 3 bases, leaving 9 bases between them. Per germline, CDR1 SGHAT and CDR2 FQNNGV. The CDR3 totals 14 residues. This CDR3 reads CASSLVLGDYGYTF. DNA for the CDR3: TGTGCCAGCAGCTTAGTTTTGGGAGACTATGGCTACACCTTC.

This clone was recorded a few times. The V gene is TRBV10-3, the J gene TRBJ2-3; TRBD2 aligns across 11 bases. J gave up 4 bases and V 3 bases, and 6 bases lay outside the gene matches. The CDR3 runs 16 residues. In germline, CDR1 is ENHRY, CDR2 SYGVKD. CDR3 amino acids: CAISDLSGGGSDTQYF. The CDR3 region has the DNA TGTGCCATCAGTGACCTTAGCGGGGGGGGCTCAGATACGCAGTATTTT.

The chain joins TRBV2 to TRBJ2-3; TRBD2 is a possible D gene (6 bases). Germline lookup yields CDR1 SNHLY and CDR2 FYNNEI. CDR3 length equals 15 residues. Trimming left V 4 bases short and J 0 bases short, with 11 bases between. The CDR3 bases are TGTGCCAGCAGTGGTGGGACTTCTAGCACAGATACGCAGTATTTT. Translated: CASSGGTSSTDTQYF.

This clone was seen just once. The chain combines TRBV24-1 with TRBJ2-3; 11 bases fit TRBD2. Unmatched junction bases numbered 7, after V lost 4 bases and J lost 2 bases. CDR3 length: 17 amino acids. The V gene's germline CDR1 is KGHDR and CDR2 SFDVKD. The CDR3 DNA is TGTGCCACCAGTGACTCCCGGACTAGCGGGTACACAGATACGCAGTATTTT. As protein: CATSDSRTSGYTDTQYF.

The CDR3 DNA reads TGTGCCAGTACCCACGGACAGGGCGGGAACACTGAAGCTTTCTTT. This gives the protein CASTHGQGGNTEAFF. This sequence joins TRBV19 and TRBJ1-1; TRBD1 matches at 8 bases. V was pared by 7 bases and J by 1 base, with 8 bases of the junction left unmatched. CDR1 LNHDA and CDR2 SQIVND come from the germline V gene (reference sequence). The length of the CDR3 is 15 residues.

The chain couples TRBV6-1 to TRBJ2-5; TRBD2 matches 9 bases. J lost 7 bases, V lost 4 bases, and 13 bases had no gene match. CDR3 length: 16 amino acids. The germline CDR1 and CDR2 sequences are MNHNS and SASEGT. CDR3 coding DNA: TGTGCCAGCAGTGCGACCGGGACTAGCAAGTCCCGGACCCAGTACTTC. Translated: CASSATGTSKSRTQYF.

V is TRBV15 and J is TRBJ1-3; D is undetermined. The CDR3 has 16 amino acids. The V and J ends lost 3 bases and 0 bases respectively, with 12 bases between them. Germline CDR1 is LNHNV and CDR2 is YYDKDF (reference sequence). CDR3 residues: CATSRETVSSGNTIYF. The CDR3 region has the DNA TGTGCCACCAGCAGGGAGACGGTGAGCTCTGGAAACACCATATATTTT. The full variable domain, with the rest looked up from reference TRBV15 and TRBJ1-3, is DAMVIQNPRYQVTQFGKPVTLSCSQTLNHNVMYWYQQKSSQAPKLLFHYYDKDFNNEADTPDNFQSRRPNTSFCFLDIRSPGLGDTAMYLCATSRETVSSGNTIYFGEGSWLTVV.

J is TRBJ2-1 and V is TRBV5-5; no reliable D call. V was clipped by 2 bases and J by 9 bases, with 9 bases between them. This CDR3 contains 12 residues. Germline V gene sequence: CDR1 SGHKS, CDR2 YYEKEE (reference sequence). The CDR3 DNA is TGTGCCAGCAGCTTTCCCTCCGGTGAGCAGTTCTTC. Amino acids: CASSFPSGEQFF. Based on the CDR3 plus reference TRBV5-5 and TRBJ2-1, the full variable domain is DAGVTQSPTHLIKTRGQQVTLRCSPISGHKSVSWYQQVLGQGPQFIFQYYEKEERGRGNFPDRFSARQFPNYSSELNVNALLLGDSALYLCASSFPSGEQFFGPGTRLTVL.

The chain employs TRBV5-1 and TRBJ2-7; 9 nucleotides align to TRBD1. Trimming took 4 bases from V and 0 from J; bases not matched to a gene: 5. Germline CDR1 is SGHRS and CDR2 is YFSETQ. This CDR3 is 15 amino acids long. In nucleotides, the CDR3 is TGCGCCAGCAGCATTGGGACAGGGATCTCCTACGAGCAGTACTTC. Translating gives CASSIGTGISYEQYF. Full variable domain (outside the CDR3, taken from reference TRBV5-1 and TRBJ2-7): KAGVTQTPRYLIKTRGQQVTLSCSPISGHRSVSWYQQTPGQGLQFLFEYFSETQRNKGNFPGRFSGRQFSNSRSEMNVSTLELGDSALYLCASSIGTGISYEQYFGPGTRLTVT.

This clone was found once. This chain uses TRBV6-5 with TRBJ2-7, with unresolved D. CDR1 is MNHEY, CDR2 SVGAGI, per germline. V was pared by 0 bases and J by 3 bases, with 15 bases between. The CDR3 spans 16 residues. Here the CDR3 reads CASSYSTGPLFYEQYF. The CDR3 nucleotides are TGTGCCAGCAGTTACTCGACGGGTCCCCTCTTCTACGAGCAGTACTTC.

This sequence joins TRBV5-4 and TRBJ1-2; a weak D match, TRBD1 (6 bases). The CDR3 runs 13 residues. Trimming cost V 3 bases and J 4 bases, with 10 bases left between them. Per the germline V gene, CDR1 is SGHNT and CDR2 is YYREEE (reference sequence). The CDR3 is CASSSTGAYGYTF. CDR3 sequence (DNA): TGTGCCAGCAGCTCGACAGGAGCCTATGGCTACACCTTC.

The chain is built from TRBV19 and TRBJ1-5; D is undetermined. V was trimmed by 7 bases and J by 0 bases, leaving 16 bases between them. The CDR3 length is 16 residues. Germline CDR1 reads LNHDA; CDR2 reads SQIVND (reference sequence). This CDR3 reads CASTSRPGYSNQPQHF. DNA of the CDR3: TGTGCCAGTACCTCTCGACCGGGGTATAGCAATCAGCCCCAGCATTTT.

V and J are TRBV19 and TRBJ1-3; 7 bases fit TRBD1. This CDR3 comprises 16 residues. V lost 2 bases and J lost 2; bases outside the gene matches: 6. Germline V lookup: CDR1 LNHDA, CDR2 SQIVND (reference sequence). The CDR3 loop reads CASSISVTGTGNTIYF. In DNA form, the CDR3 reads TGTGCCAGTAGTATATCCGTGACAGGGACTGGAAACACCATATATTTT.

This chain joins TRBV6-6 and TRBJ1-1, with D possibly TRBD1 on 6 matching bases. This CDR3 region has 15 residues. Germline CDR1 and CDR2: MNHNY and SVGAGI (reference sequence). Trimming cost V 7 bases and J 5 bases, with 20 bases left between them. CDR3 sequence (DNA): TGTGCCAGCATCTTAGGGGGGGGATTTTGGACTGAAGCTTTCTTT. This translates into CASILGGGFWTEAFF.

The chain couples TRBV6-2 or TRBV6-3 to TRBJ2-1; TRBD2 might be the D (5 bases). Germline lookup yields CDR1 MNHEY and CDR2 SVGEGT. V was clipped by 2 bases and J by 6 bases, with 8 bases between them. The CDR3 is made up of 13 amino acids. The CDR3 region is CASSYRAGNEQFF. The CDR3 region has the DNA TGTGCCAGCAGTTACAGGGCGGGCAATGAGCAGTTCTTC.

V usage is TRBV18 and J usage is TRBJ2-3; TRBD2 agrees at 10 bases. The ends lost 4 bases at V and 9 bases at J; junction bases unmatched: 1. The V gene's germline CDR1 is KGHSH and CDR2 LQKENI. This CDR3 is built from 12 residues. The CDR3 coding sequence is TGTGCCAGCTCACAGCGGGAGGGGACGCAGTATTTT. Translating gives CASSQREGTQYF.

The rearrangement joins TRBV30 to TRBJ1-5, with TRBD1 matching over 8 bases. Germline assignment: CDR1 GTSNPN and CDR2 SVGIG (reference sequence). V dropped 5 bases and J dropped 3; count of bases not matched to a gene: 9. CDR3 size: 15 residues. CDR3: CAWSPPGQANQPQHF. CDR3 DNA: TGTGCCTGGTCCCCCCCGGGACAGGCCAATCAGCCCCAGCATTTT.

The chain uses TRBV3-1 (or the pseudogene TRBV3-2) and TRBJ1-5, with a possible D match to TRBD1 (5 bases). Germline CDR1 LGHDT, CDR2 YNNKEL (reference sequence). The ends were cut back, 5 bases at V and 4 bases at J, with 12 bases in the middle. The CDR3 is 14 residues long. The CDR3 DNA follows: TGTGCCAGCAGCAGCGGGGGAAATAATCAGCCCCAGCATTTT. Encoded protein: CASSSGGNNQPQHF.

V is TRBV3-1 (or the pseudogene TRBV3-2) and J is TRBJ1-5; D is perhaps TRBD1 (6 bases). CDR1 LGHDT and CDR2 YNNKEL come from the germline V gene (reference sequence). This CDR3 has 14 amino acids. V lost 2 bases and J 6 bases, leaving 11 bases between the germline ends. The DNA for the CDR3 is TGTGCCAGCAGCCAATTGTTAGGGGGTCAGCCCCAGCATTTT. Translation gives CASSQLLGGQPQHF.

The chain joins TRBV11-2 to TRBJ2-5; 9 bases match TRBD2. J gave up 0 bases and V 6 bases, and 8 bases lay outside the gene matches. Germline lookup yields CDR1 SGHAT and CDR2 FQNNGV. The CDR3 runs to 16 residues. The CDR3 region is CASSRREGLYQETQYF. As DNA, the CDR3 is TGTGCCAGCAGTAGGCGGGAGGGGTTATACCAAGAGACCCAGTACTTC.

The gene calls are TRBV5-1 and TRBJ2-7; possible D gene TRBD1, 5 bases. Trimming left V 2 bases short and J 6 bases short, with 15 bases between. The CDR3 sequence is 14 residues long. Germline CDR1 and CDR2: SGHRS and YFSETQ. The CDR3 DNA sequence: TGCGCCAGCAGCTTCGGGCAGGGCAATAGCGAGCAGTACTTC. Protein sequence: CASSFGQGNSEQYF. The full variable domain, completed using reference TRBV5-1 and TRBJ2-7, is KAGVTQTPRYLIKTRGQQVTLSCSPISGHRSVSWYQQTPGQGLQFLFEYFSETQRNKGNFPGRFSGRQFSNSRSEMNVSTLELGDSALYLCASSFGQGNSEQYFGPGTRLTVT.

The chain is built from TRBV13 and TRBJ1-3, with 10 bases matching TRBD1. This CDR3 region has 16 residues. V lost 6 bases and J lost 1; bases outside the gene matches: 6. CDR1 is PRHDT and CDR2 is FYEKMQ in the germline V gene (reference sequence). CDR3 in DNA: TGTGCCAGCAGACAGACAGGGGGCGTATCTGGAAACACCATATATTTT. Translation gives CASRQTGGVSGNTIYF. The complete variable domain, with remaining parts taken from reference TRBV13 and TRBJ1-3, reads AAGVIQSPRHLIKEKRETATLKCYPIPRHDTVYWYQQGPGQDPQFLISFYEKMQSDKGSIPDRFSAQQFSDYHSELNMSSLELGDSALYFCASRQTGGVSGNTIYFGEGSWLTVV.

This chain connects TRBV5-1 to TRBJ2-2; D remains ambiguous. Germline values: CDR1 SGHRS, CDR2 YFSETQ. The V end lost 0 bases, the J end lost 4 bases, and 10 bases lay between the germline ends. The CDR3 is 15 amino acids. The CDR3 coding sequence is TGCGCCAGCAGCTTGGGTAGCAGTAGCACCGGGGAGCTGTTTTTT. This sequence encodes CASSLGSSSTGELFF.

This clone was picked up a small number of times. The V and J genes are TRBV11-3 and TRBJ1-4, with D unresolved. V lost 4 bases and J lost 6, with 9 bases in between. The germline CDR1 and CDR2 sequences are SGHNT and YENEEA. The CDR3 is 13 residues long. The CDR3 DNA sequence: TGTGCCAGCAGCTCCCGCCGGGATGAAAAACTGTTTTTT. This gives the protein CASSSRRDEKLFF.

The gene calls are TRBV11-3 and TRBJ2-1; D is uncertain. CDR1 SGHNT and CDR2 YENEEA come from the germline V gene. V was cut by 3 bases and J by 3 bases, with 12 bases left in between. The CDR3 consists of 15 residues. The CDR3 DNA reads TGTGCCAGCAGCTTTCGGTCAACGATCTACAATGAGCAGTTCTTC. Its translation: CASSFRSTIYNEQFF.

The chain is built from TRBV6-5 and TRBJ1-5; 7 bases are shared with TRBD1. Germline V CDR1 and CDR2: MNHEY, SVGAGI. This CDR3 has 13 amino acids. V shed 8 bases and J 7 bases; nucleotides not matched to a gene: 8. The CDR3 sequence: CASYRGPRQPQHF. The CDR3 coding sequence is TGTGCCAGCTACAGGGGCCCCCGGCAGCCCCAGCATTTT.

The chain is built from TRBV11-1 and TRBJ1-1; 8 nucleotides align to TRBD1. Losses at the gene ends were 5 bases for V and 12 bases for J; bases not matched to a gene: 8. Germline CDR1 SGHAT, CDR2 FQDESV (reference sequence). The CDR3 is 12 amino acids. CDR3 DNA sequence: TGTGCCAGCAGCCACCGCGGACAGGGAACTTTCTTT. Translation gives CASSHRGQGTFF.